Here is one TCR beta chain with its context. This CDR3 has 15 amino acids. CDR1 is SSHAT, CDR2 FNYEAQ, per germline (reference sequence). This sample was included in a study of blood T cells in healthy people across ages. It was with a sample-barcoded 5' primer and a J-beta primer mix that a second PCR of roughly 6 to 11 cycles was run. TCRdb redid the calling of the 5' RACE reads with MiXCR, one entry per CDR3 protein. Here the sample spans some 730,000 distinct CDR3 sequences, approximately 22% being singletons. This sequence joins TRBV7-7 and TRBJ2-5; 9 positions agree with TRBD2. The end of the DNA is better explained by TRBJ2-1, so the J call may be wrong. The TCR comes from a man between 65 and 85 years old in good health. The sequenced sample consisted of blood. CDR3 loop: CASSRSGGSGNEQFF. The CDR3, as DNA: TGTGCCAGCAGCCGTAGCGGGGGATCGGGCAATGAGCAGTTCTTC.